The present entry profiles one T cell receptor beta chain with its context. Germline V gene lookup returns CDR1 LNHDA and CDR2 SQIVND (reference sequence). V shed 5 bases and J shed 4 bases, with 14 bases lying between them. The CDR3 is 14 amino acids. Libraries were prepared by immunoSEQ multiplex PCR; TCRdb keeps only in-frame clonotypes and omits some of them. The sample shows 200,000 to 250,000 clones, around 86% of them seen only once. The entry originates in a study of blood T cell repertoires in COVID-19. Study background: Sources were T cells, B-cell-depleted T cells, or PBMCs; the material itself was cDNA or gDNA.

The sample consisted of peripheral blood. The TCR comes from a man older than 75 with acute or convalescent COVID-19. The rearrangement joins TRBV19 to TRBJ1-1, with D possibly TRBD1 on 5 matching bases. CDR3 DNA sequence: TGTGCCAGTAGTCCCATCAGGGTGAGCACTGAAGCTTTCTTT. This codes for CASSPIRVSTEAFF. Combining the CDR3 with reference TRBV19 and TRBJ1-1 gives the whole variable domain DGGITQSPKYLFRKEGQNVTLSCEQNLNHDAMYWYRQDPGQGLRLIYYSQIVNDFQKGDIAEGYSVSREKKESFPLTVTSAQKNPTAFYLCASSPIRVSTEAFFGQGTRLTVV.